The text below deals with one TCR beta chain. This sample stems from a study of blood T cell repertoires in COVID-19. This CDR3 comprises 15 residues. The germline V gene has CDR1 ENHRY and CDR2 SYGVKD. V lost 7 bases to trimming and J lost 8 bases; unmatched junction nucleotides: 14. The protocol was immunoSEQ multiplex PCR, while the TCRdb copy is restricted to in-frame clones and leaves out a portion. In the table there are a few hundred thousand clones, 80% to 90% of which are singletons. The TCR comes from a man aged 30-40 years who had recovered from COVID-19. The chain is built from TRBV10-3 and TRBJ2-1; 7 nucleotides line up with TRBD2. Sequencing input: PBMCs or T cells enriched from blood (not recorded which). CDR3 protein: CAINGRGVEIDEQFF. The CDR3, as DNA: TGTGCCATCAATGGCCGGGGGGTCGAGATCGATGAGCAGTTCTTC.